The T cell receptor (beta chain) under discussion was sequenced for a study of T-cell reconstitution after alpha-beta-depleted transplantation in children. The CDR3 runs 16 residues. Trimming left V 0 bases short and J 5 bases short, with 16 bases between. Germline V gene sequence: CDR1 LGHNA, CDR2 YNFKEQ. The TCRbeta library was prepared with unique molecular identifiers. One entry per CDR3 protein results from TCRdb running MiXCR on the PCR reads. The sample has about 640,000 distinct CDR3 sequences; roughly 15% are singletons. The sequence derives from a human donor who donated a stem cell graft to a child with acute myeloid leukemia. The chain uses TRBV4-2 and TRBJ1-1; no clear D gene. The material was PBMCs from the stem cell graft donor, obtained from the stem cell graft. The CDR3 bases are TGTGCCAGCAGCCAAGAAGGAACGGGAGTTGGGACTGAAGCTTTCTTT. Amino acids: CASSQEGTGVGTEAFF.